Sequencing of this TCR beta chain was carried out in a study of beta chain features in type 1 diabetes. CDR1 is SGHTA and CDR2 is FQGNSA in the germline V gene. Trimming stripped 5 bases from V and 3 bases from J, with 8 bases between. This CDR3 region has 13 residues. Expressed TCRB transcripts were sequenced after all isolated RNA was converted to cDNA. Profiling relied on immunoSEQ multiplex PCR, and the TCRdb table lists in-frame clones only, not all of them. This table has hundreds of thousands of clones, around 12% appearing once. With regard to this clone: Its antigen is unknown.

Study outcomes and limitations: Healthy donors had naive, central memory and Treg TCRB repertoires that appeared less similar than those seen among patients. When Type 1 diabetes patients were examined, their TCRB CDR3s proved moderately but significantly shorter in all four CD4+ subsets. VDJ junctions sequenced from type 1 diabetes patients showed fewer insertions and more deletions. cDNA sequencing could over-represent cells with high TCR expression.

Sequencing was done on a sample of naive CD4+ T cells from blood. The sequence derives from a man between 18 and 29 years old in good health. The chain is built from TRBV7-2 and TRBJ1-3; unclear D gene. This CDR3 is CASSGEVGNTIYF. The DNA of the CDR3 is TGTGCCAGCAGCGGAGAGGTTGGAAACACCATATATTTT.